This T cell receptor (beta chain) was identified during a study of cytomegalovirus exposure and HLA in healthy donors. Across the study: HLA-typed donors were the source of some 80 million unique TCRs, which an early data release held. Approximately 81% of 350 to 400 genotyped donors fell in the Caucasian-associated ancestry cluster.

On this clone itself: The junction departs from germline at one end; a sequencing error may be responsible.

This CDR3 contains 15 residues. Germline assignment: CDR1 SQVTM and CDR2 ANQGSEA. 13 Jbeta primers and 60 Vbeta primers were used for the PCR. Profiled with immunoSEQ multiplex PCR; TCRdb holds only in-frame clones, not every one. The sample lists about 270,000 clones; roughly two thirds were seen once. The TCR comes from a female donor in good health and CMV-seronegative. The chain is built from TRBV29-1 and TRBJ2-3, with 9 bases fitting TRBD2. The sequenced sample was PBMCs. CDR3 sequence reads: CSAEEGTSKADTQYF. CDR3 sequence (DNA): TGCAGCGCTGAAGAAGGGACTAGCAAGGCAGATACGCAGTATTTT.